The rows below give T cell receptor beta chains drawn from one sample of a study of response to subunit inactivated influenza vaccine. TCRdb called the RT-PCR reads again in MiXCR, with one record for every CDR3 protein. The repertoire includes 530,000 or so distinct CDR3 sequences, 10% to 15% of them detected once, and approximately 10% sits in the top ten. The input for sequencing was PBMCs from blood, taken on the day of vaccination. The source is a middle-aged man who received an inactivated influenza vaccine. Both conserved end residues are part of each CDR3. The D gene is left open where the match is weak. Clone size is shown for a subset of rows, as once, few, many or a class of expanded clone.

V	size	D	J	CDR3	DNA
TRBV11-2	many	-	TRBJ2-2	CASSLKRTGELFF	TGTGCCAGCAGCTTAAAGAGGACCGGGGAGCTGTTTTTT
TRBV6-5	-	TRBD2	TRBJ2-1	CASSLRLAGTNEQFF	TGTGCCAGCAGTTTACGACTAGCGGGGACGAATGAGCAGTTCTTC
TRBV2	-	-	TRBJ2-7	CASSDLFGDYEQYF	TGTGCCAGCAGTGACTTGTTTGGAGACTACGAGCAGTACTTC
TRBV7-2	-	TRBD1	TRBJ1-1	CASSRTGGWYTEAFF	TGTGCCAGCAGCCGGACAGGGGGTTGGTACACTGAAGCTTTCTTT
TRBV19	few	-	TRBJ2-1	CASSISGPGAYNEQFF	TGTGCCAGTAGTATCTCCGGACCAGGGGCCTACAATGAGCAGTTCTTC
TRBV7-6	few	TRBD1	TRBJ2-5	CASSVRQGRGDETQYF	TGTGCCAGCAGCGTGCGACAGGGGAGAGGCGATGAGACCCAGTACTTC
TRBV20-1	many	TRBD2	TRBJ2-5	CSASRTSQETQYF	TGCAGTGCTAGCCGGACTAGTCAGGAGACCCAGTACTTC
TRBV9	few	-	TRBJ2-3	CASSVADYNTDTQYF	TGTGCCAGCAGCGTAGCTGACTACAACACAGATACGCAGTATTTT
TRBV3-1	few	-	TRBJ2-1	CASSQIGNEQFF	TGTGCCAGCAGCCAAATAGGGAATGAGCAGTTCTTC
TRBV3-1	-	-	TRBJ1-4	CASTPGGFNEKLFF	TGTGCCAGCACTCCAGGTGGATTTAATGAAAAACTGTTTTTT
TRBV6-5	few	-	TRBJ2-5	CASSYSSRGSRETQYF	TGTGCCAGCAGTTACTCGAGTCGGGGGAGCCGGGAGACCCAGTACTTC
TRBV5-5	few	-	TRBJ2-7	CASSLVQAPSEQYF	TGTGCCAGCAGCTTGGTGCAGGCACCTTCCGAGCAGTACTTC
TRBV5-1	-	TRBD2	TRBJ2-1	CASRELARVTNEQFF	TGCGCCAGCAGGGAACTAGCGCGAGTTACTAATGAGCAGTTCTTC
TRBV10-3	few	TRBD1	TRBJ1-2	CAIGDRVSYGYTF	TGTGCCATCGGGGACAGGGTGAGCTATGGCTACACCTTC
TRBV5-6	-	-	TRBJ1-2	CASSLGHSEFYGYTF	TGTGCCAGCAGCTTGGGCCACAGTGAGTTCTATGGCTACACCTTC
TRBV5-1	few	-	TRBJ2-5	CASSLMVAAVGETQYF	TGCGCCAGCAGCTTAATGGTAGCGGCCGTCGGTGAGACCCAGTACTTC